This T cell receptor beta chain was profiled in a study of glioma-infiltrating T cells after dendritic cell vaccination. Whole-study context: Between about 2002 and 2013, patients got autologous tumor lysate-pulsed dendritic cell vaccines.

The primer mix had 60 V beta and 13 J beta primers. Clones were read by immunoSEQ multiplex PCR, and TCRdb kept only the in-frame ones, dropping some. Of 85,000 or so clones in the sample, roughly 85% were seen once. A remark on this clone: Its target is unknown.

The V gene's germline CDR1 is SGHNT and CDR2 YYREEE (reference sequence). The CDR3 has 15 amino acids. The V gene lost 0 bases and the J gene lost 2 bases, with 11 bases spanning the gap. Documented time point: after dendritic cell vaccination, including at tumor progression/relapse. Overall study results and limits: TCR clonality showed no direct relationship with survival. Higher pretreatment TIL content predicted longer progression-free time and survival.

The sample in question was blood, obtained after dendritic cell vaccination. The clonotype originates from a human donor with glioblastoma. The chain joins TRBV5-4 to TRBJ2-5; maybe TRBD2 (5 bases). In nucleotides, the CDR3 is TGTGCCAGCAGCTTGGGCCCTAGCTTACAAGAGACCCAGTACTTC. Its translation is CASSLGPSLQETQYF.